This TCR beta chain comes out of a study of neoadjuvant anti-PD-1 for oral cavity cancer. The CDR3 covers 15 residues. V was trimmed by 0 bases and J by 3 bases, leaving 12 bases between them. Germline V gene data show CDR1 as MGHRA and CDR2 as YSYEKL. Repertoires were generated with immunoSEQ multiplex PCR, while TCRdb's copy carries only in-frame clones and drops some. The table has approximately 72,000 clones, over 70% seen once. The V gene is TRBV4-1, the J gene TRBJ2-7; unclear D gene. The source of this sequence is a person between 40 and 80 years old with oral cavity squamous cell carcinoma. Sequences were derived from PBMCs, sampled before nivolumab (anti-PD-1) treatment. The CDR3 sequence is CASSQEVQPLYEQYF. CDR3 coding DNA: TGCGCCAGCAGCCAAGAAGTACAGCCCCTCTACGAGCAGTACTTC.